The 6 T cell receptor beta chains listed next were all sequenced from one sample in a study of cytomegalovirus exposure and HLA in healthy donors (dated 2017 in TCRdb). To prepare the library, the immunoSEQ multiplex PCR assay was applied. The multiplex PCR relied on a mix of 60 forward primers for TCR Vbeta segments and 13 reverse primers for TCR Jbeta segments. TCRdb carries this immuneACCESS record with in-frame sequences only. Its versions omit some clonotypes, under half of them owing to an unresolved V gene in the studies checked, with the rest unexplained. In this sample the table shows some 98,000 clones, around 10% of which occur a single time. The ten largest make up about 5% of the sample. The sequenced sample consisted of PBMCs. These receptors were taken from a man aged 50-60 years in good health and CMV-seropositive.

This chain links TRBV14 with TRBJ1-2; D gene ambiguous. CDR1 is SGHDN, CDR2 FVKESK, per germline. This CDR3 comprises 13 residues. V dropped 4 bases and J dropped 8 bases, with 14 bases sitting between them. CDR3 nucleotide sequence: TGTGCCAGCAGCCCCGTCGGTCCGGTCGGCTACACCTTC. This gives the protein CASSPVGPVGYTF.

There are a few counts of this clone. This sequence joins TRBV4-2 and TRBJ2-3; TRBD2 matches at 7 bases. This CDR3 is built from 15 residues. Germline CDR1 is LGHNA and CDR2 is YNFKEQ. Trimming cost V 4 bases and J 6 bases; bases outside gene matches: 10. CDR3 sequence reads: CASSLGGESSDTQYF. DNA for the CDR3: TGTGCCAGCAGCCTGGGGGGGGAATCCTCTGATACGCAGTATTTT.

This chain uses TRBV4-1 with TRBJ2-1; 11 nucleotides align to TRBD2. The V segment lost 6 bases and the J segment 7 bases; nucleotides outside the gene matches: 11. There are 16 residues in the CDR3. The germline V gene encodes CDR1 MGHRA and CDR2 YSYEKL. The DNA of the CDR3 is TGCGCCAGCAGTCAAACCGCTAGCGGGAGGACAAATGAGCAGTTCTTC. As protein: CASSQTASGRTNEQFF.

The rearrangement uses TRBV16 and TRBJ1-1, with D unclear. The CDR3 has 13 amino acids. Trimming shortened V by 7 bases and J by 6 bases, and 15 bases separated the two germline ends. In germline, CDR1 is KGHSY, CDR2 FQNENV. The CDR3 loop reads CASTGVEDAEAFF. The CDR3 DNA is TGTGCCAGCACCGGCGTGGAGGACGCTGAAGCTTTCTTT.

In this sample, this clone turned up many times. The J gene is TRBJ2-1, the V gene TRBV19; D possibly corresponds to TRBD1 (6 bases). Germline V lookup: CDR1 LNHDA, CDR2 SQIVND (reference sequence). The CDR3 length is 15 residues. Trimming shortened V by 6 bases and J by 2 bases, and 14 bases separated the two germline ends. CDR3 bases: TGTGCCAGTAGGAAGCAGGGGAATCCCTACAATGAGCAGTTCTTC. This gives the protein CASRKQGNPYNEQFF.

The table lists this clone with a few counts. This chain connects TRBV7-9 to TRBJ2-3; 8 bases map to TRBD2. CDR1 is SEHNR, CDR2 FQNEAQ, per germline (reference sequence). Trimming took 2 bases from V and 5 from J; bases not matched to a gene: 3. CDR3 length: 14 amino acids. DNA for the CDR3: TGTGCCAGCAGCTTAACGGGAGGGAAAGATACGCAGTATTTT. Protein: CASSLTGGKDTQYF.